What follows is one TCR beta chain and its context. Its antigen is unidentified. The data are from a study of cytomegalovirus exposure and HLA in healthy donors. About the study: For the approximately 360 genotyped donors, about 81% fell within the Caucasian-associated ancestry cluster.

Points from the study as a whole: Three CMV-associated chains proved CMV antigen-specific in vitro. The study flagged roughly 160 TCR beta chains as cytomegalovirus-associated. A previous analysis found most TCR beta V segments productive roughly 90% or roughly 30% of the time.

Germline loops: CDR1 SGHDT, CDR2 YYEEEE. The CDR3 is made up of 15 amino acids. The trim removed 4 bases at V and 6 bases at J, leaving 10 bases unmatched. The PCR was carried out with 60 Vbeta primers and 13 Jbeta primers. The data were produced by immunoSEQ multiplex PCR, yet TCRdb's version contains in-frame clones alone and is incomplete. Of over 150,000 clones detected, around 75% appear once; the ten largest clones hold 4% to 5.5%. The sequencing input was PBMCs. This TCR was sampled from a male donor in good health and CMV-seronegative. V gene TRBV5-6 combines with J gene TRBJ2-7, with 10 positions matching TRBD1. CDR3 in amino acids: CASSPAGTGDPEQYF. CDR3 sequence (DNA): TGTGCCAGCAGCCCCGCGGGGACAGGGGACCCCGAGCAGTACTTC.